The rows below give T cell receptor beta chains drawn from one sample of a study of patients and donors after allogeneic stem cell transplantation. TCRdb called the RT-PCR reads again in MiXCR, with one record for every CDR3 protein. The sample lists approximately 410,000 distinct CDR3 sequences, 16% seen once, with over 6% in the top ten. Material: blood, either unsorted or a sorted T cell fraction (not recorded which). The receptors were gathered from a human donor who was either an allogeneic HSCT recipient or a stem cell or donor lymphocyte infusion donor (not recorded which). It is not recorded whose cells these are; they may come from a transplant donor. Each CDR3 is given with its conserved first and last residue. A D gene is named only where the DNA matches it firmly. The size field is filled for only some rows; it gives once, few, many or a size class.

few	TRBD2	TRBV7-9	TRBJ2-1	16	CASSRRLAGENNEQFF	TGTGCCAGCAGCCGAAGACTAGCGGGAGAAAACAATGAGCAGTTCTTC
few	TRBD1	TRBV9	TRBJ1-6	17	CASSEDRGHSYNSPLHF	TGTGCCAGCAGCGAGGACAGGGGCCACTCCTATAATTCACCCCTCCACTTT
few	-	TRBV7-8	TRBJ1-2	13	CASSPGGGYGYTF	TGTGCCAGCAGCCCGGGGGGGGGCTATGGCTACACCTTC
few	-	TRBV2	TRBJ1-6	16	CASRQGLGSYNSPLHF	TGTGCCAGCAGACAGGGATTAGGCTCCTATAATTCACCCCTCCACTTT
-	TRBD1	TRBV5-1	TRBJ1-1	15	CASSEVGQPNTEAFF	TGCGCCAGCAGCGAAGTGGGACAGCCGAACACTGAAGCTTTCTTT
many	TRBD2	TRBV5-1	TRBJ2-1	16	CASSLGLAGTYNEQFF	TGCGCCAGCAGCTTGGGACTAGCGGGTACCTACAATGAGCAGTTCTTC
-	-	TRBV11-3	TRBJ1-1	12	CASSDWRNEAFF	TGTGCCAGCAGCGACTGGAGGAATGAAGCTTTCTTT
-	-	TRBV27	TRBJ1-5	16	CASSSNFLGYNQPQHF	TGTGCCAGCAGTTCGAACTTTCTAGGGTACAATCAGCCCCAGCATTTT
few	-	TRBV12-3/TRBV12-4	TRBJ1-5	15	CASQPEGRGNQPQHF	TGTGCCAGCCAACCGGAGGGGAGAGGAAATCAGCCCCAGCATTTT
few	TRBD1	TRBV19	TRBJ1-5	13	CASSPDRGQPQHF	TGTGCCAGTAGTCCAGACAGGGGCCAGCCCCAGCATTTT
few	-	TRBV2	TRBJ2-5	16	CASSESGQGDWETQYF	TGTGCCAGCAGTGAATCGGGCCAGGGGGACTGGGAGACCCAGTACTTC
-	-	TRBV7-7	TRBJ2-2	16	CASSLGSSTNTGELFF	TGTGCCAGCAGCTTAGGCTCTAGCACCAACACCGGGGAGCTGTTTTTT
few	TRBD1	TRBV5-5	TRBJ2-3	16	CASSGGQPSGTDTQYF	TGTGCCAGCAGCGGGGGACAGCCTTCTGGCACAGATACGCAGTATTTT
-	-	TRBV6-1	TRBJ2-2	14	CASRAAANTGELFF	TGTGCCAGCCGGGCGGCGGCGAACACCGGGGAGCTGTTTTTT
-	-	TRBV19	TRBJ2-2	13	CASSQQRTGELFF	TGTGCCAGTAGTCAGCAGCGCACCGGGGAGCTGTTTTTT
few	TRBD1	TRBV12-3/TRBV12-4	TRBJ2-7	14	CASSLQGVSYEQYF	TGTGCCAGCAGTTTACAGGGGGTTTCCTACGAGCAGTACTTC
-	-	TRBV29-1	TRBJ1-1	11	CSTREGAEAFF	TGCAGCACCAGAGAGGGTGCTGAAGCTTTCTTT
few	-	TRBV27	TRBJ2-3	13	CASSPKGADTQYF	TGTGCCAGCAGCCCAAAGGGGGCAGATACGCAGTATTTT
many	TRBD1	TRBV29-1	TRBJ1-2	15	CSVEFGTGGFYGYTF	TGCAGCGTTGAATTTGGTACAGGGGGATTCTATGGCTACACCTTC
few	-	TRBV12-3/TRBV12-4	TRBJ2-2	15	CASRGGGGTTGELFF	TGTGCCAGCAGGGGTGGGGGAGGTACCACCGGGGAGCTGTTTTTT
many	-	TRBV10-3	TRBJ1-2	12	CAISDYRAGYTF	TGTGCCATCAGTGATTACAGGGCTGGCTACACCTTC
-	-	TRBV2	TRBJ1-6	14	CASSDQGTSSPLHF	TGTGCCAGCAGTGACCAGGGGACTAGTTCACCCCTCCACTTT
many	-	TRBV11-3	TRBJ2-2	15	CASSLGGRGAGELFF	TGTGCCAGCAGCTTAGGAGGCAGGGGGGCCGGGGAGCTGTTTTTT
-	-	TRBV20-1	TRBJ2-5	12	CSASGQQETQYF	TGCAGTGCTAGCGGACAACAAGAGACCCAGTACTTC
-	TRBD1	TRBV19	TRBJ2-4	14	CASTPPDREDIQYF	TGTGCCAGTACCCCTCCGGACAGGGAAGACATTCAGTACTTC
-	-	TRBV21-1	TRBJ2-7	16	CASSPRTSGGGQEQYF	TGTGCCAGCAGCCCCCGGACTAGCGGGGGGGGGCAGGAGCAGTACTTC